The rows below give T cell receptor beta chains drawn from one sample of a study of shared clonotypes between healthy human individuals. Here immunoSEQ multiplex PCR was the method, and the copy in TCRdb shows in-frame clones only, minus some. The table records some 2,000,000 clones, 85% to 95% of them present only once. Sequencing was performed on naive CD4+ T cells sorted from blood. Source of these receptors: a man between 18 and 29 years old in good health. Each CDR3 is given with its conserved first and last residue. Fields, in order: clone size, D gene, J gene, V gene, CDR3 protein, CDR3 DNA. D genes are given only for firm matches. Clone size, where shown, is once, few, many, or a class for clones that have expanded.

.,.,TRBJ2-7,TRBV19,CASSMAGLTYEQYF,TGTGCCAGTAGTATGGCGGGGCTAACCTACGAGCAGTACTTC
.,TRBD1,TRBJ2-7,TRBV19,CASSPRDREQYF,TGTGCCAGTAGTCCCCGGGACAGGGAGCAGTACTTC
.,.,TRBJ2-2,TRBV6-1,CASSYLAGELFF,TGTGCCAGCAGTTATCTCGCCGGGGAGCTGTTTTTT
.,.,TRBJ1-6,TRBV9,CASSTGTYNSPLHF,TGTGCCAGCAGCACTGGAACATATAATTCACCCCTCCACTTT
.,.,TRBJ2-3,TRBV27,CASSEGQGVYF,TGTGCCAGCAGTGAGGGGCAAGGAGTGTATTTT
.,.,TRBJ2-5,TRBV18,CASSPGIASETQYF,TGTGCCAGCTCACCGGGGATTGCGTCAGAGACCCAGTACTTC
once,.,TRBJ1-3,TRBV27,CASPKGRPGNTIYF,TGTGCCAGCCCCAAAGGTCGACCTGGAAACACCATATATTTT
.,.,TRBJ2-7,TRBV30,CAWVLGGYEQYF,TGTGCCTGGGTCTTAGGGGGCTACGAGCAGTACTTC
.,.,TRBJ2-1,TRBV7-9,CASSNQLLSTASYNEQFF,TGTGCCAGCAGCAATCAACTACTCAGCACCGCCTCCTACAATGAGCAGTTCTTC
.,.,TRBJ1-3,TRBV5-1,CASSLGHGNTIYF,TGCGCCAGCAGCCTAGGACACGGAAACACCATATATTTT
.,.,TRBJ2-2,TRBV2,CASSEETINTGELFF,TGTGCCAGCAGTGAAGAGACAATAAACACCGGGGAGCTGTTTTTT
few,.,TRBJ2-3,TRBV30,CAWSVGDSQYF,TGTGCCTGGAGTGTTGGGGACTCGCAGTATTTT
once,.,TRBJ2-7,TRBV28,CASSLLSLGVKTYEQYF,TGTGCCAGCAGTTTATTAAGTCTCGGGGTAAAAACCTACGAGCAGTACTTC
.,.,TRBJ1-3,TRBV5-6,CASSSVGRYSGNTIYF,TGTGCCAGCAGCTCCGTGGGGAGATACTCTGGAAACACCATATATTTT
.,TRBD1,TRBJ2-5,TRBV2,CASTGTGGPGTQYF,TGTGCCAGCACTGGGACAGGGGGCCCGGGGACCCAGTACTTC
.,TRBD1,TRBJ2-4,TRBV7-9,CASRSGQGGIQYF,TGTGCCAGCAGGTCCGGACAGGGCGGCATTCAGTACTTC
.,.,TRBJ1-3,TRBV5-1,CASSLDYRSSSGNTIYF,TGCGCCAGCAGCTTGGATTACAGGTCGAGCTCTGGAAACACCATATATTTT
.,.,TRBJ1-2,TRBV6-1,CASSEALRTAYGYTF,TGTGCCAGCAGTGAAGCGCTTCGGACAGCCTATGGCTACACCTTC
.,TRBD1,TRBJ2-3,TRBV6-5,CASSRTTGRTDTQYF,TGTGCCAGCAGTCGGACGACAGGGCGGACAGATACGCAGTATTTT
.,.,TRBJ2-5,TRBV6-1,CASSEAGGRGETQYF,TGTGCCAGCAGTGAAGCGGGGGGTAGAGGAGAGACCCAGTACTTC
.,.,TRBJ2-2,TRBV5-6,CASSLGYGTNTGELFF,TGTGCCAGCAGCCTCGGGTACGGGACGAACACCGGGGAGCTGTTTTTT
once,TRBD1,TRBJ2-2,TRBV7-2,CASSLAGTGFGELFF,TGTGCCAGCAGCTTAGCCGGGACAGGGTTCGGGGAGCTGTTTTTT
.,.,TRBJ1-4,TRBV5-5,CASSPAGTVNEKLFF,TGTGCCAGCAGCCCAGCGGGGACGGTTAATGAAAAACTGTTTTTT
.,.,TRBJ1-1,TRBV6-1,CASHTGRPNTEAFF,TGTGCTAGCCATACCGGAAGGCCGAACACTGAAGCTTTCTTT
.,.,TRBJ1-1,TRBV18,CASSNTATPLNTEAFF,TGTGCCAGCTCAAACACCGCTACACCCTTGAACACTGAAGCTTTCTTT
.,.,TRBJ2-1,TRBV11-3,CASTPRTCNEQFF,TGTGCCAGCACCCCTCGGACTTGCAATGAGCAGTTCTTC
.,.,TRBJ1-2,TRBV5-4,CASSTRQLYGYSF,TGTGCCAGCAGCACCCGACAGCTCTATGGCTACAGCTTC
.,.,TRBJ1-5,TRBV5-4,CASSEGGSNQPQHF,TGTGCCAGCAGTGAAGGGGGAAGCAATCAGCCCCAGCATTTT
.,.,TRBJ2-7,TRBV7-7,CASSRTQGSIYEQYF,TGTGCTAGCAGCCGAACCCAAGGGTCTATTTACGAGCAGTACTTC